The next 23 T cell receptor beta chains were all read from a single sample in a study of cytomegalovirus exposure and HLA in healthy donors. The PCR was carried out with 60 Vbeta primers and 13 Jbeta primers. Some clones are missing from TCRdb's copy, which holds only in-frame ones; the method was immunoSEQ multiplex PCR. This table has more than 95,000 clones, around two thirds appearing once. Sequenced material: PBMCs. The receptors were gathered from a woman in her thirties or forties in good health and CMV-seropositive.

The chain couples TRBV28 to TRBJ1-2; 9 positions agree with TRBD1. CDR3 size: 14 residues. The trim removed 6 bases at V and 4 bases at J, leaving 6 bases unmatched. The germline V gene has CDR1 MDHEN and CDR2 SYDVKM. The CDR3 spells CASSTTGGTYGYTF. CDR3 nucleotide sequence: TGTGCCAGCAGCACGACAGGGGGAACCTATGGCTACACCTTC.

The genes are TRBV6-4 and TRBJ1-1; D is ambiguous. Germline V CDR1 and CDR2: MRHNA, SNTAGT. The CDR3 is 14 residues long. V lost 0 bases to trimming and J lost 1 base, with 6 bases between them. CDR3: CASSDSSGNTEAFF. CDR3 in DNA: TGTGCCAGCAGTGACTCCTCGGGGAACACTGAAGCTTTCTTT.

The rearrangement uses TRBV4-3 and TRBJ1-2; 12 bases are shared with TRBD1. The CDR3 is 18 amino acids. The germline V gene has CDR1 LGHNA and CDR2 YSLEER. V trimming: 0 bases; J trimming: 4 bases; junction bases outside the gene matches: 9. CDR3 in amino acids: CASSQDTGTGGSVYGYTF. CDR3 DNA: TGCGCCAGCAGCCAAGACACCGGGACAGGGGGCAGCGTCTATGGCTACACCTTC.

This clone came up a few times. The CDR3 DNA reads TGTGCCATCAGTCTAGGGGGCGCGGGCACAGATACGCAGTATTTT. Translating gives CAISLGGAGTDTQYF. V gene TRBV10-3 combines with J gene TRBJ2-3, with TRBD1 matching over 7 bases. In germline, CDR1 is ENHRY, CDR2 SYGVKD. CDR3 length: 15 amino acids. The V and J ends lost 5 bases and 1 base, in that order; junction bases with no gene match: 6.

This clone was counted a few times. The J gene is TRBJ2-5, the V gene TRBV19; D is undetermined. The CDR3 sequence is 14 residues long. Trimming left V 1 base short and J 5 bases short, with 11 bases between. Germline V gene lookup returns CDR1 LNHDA and CDR2 SQIVND (reference sequence). The CDR3 reads CASSIGLGLETQYF. CDR3 in DNA: TGTGCCAGTAGTATAGGGCTAGGATTGGAGACCCAGTACTTC.

This clone was detected a few times. CDR3 bases: TGCAGCGTCGGCCCGATGGACAGGGTGTACGGGAATGAGCAGTTCTTC. Translation gives CSVGPMDRVYGNEQFF. The chain couples TRBV29-1 to TRBJ2-1, with 8 bases matching TRBD1. V was clipped by 6 bases and J by 7 bases; unmatched bases: 17. The V gene's germline CDR1 is SQVTM and CDR2 ANQGSEA. The CDR3 consists of 16 residues.

This rearrangement joins TRBV5-1 to TRBJ2-1, with a weak D call TRBD2 (6 bases). The V end was cut by 3 bases, the J end by 5 bases, with 18 bases between. CDR1 and CDR2 from the germline V gene are SGHRS and YFSETQ. This CDR3 is built from 16 residues. The CDR3 nucleotides read TGCGCCAGCAGCTCACTCTATAGCGGAGTGAACAATGAGCAGTTCTTC. It translates to CASSSLYSGVNNEQFF. Full variable domain (outside the CDR3, taken from reference TRBV5-1 and TRBJ2-1): KAGVTQTPRYLIKTRGQQVTLSCSPISGHRSVSWYQQTPGQGLQFLFEYFSETQRNKGNFPGRFSGRQFSNSRSEMNVSTLELGDSALYLCASSSLYSGVNNEQFFGPGTRLTVL.

The chain joins TRBV27 to TRBJ2-1; 7 nucleotides align to TRBD1. Germline V CDR1 and CDR2: MNHEY, SMNVEV (reference sequence). The CDR3 loop spans 14 amino acids. V shed 2 bases and J 5 bases; nucleotides not matched to a gene: 3. CDR3 nucleotides: TGTGCCAGCAGTTTACAGGGGGTAGACAATGAGCAGTTCTTC. Encoded protein: CASSLQGVDNEQFF.

This clone was counted a few times. The chain uses TRBV18 and TRBJ1-1, with unresolved D. The CDR3 runs 13 residues. V lost 3 bases, J lost 6 bases, and 11 bases lay in between. CDR1 is KGHSH, CDR2 LQKENI, per germline. CDR3 DNA sequence: TGTGCCAGCTCACCGGAGAGGGCGGCTGAAGCTTTCTTT. Translating gives CASSPERAAEAFF. Full variable domain (missing parts from reference TRBV18 and TRBJ1-1): NAGVMQNPRHLVRRRGQEARLRCSPMKGHSHVYWYRQLPEEGLKFMVYLQKENIIDESGMPKERFSAEFPKEGPSILRIQQVVRGDSAAYFCASSPERAAEAFFGQGTRLTVV.

J is TRBJ1-5 and V is TRBV6-1; a possible D gene is TRBD1 (6 bases). Germline lookup yields CDR1 MNHNS and CDR2 SASEGT. The CDR3 totals 17 residues. The V gene lost 4 bases and the J gene lost 2 bases, with 18 bases spanning the gap. The DNA for the CDR3 is TGTGCCAGCAGTGCCGGACAGCTGGGGCAGGGCAATCAGCCCCAGCATTTT. It encodes CASSAGQLGQGNQPQHF.

This clone was seen only a few times. The rearrangement links TRBV19 to TRBJ2-3; 9 bases map to TRBD2. Trimming took 4 bases from V and 6 from J; bases not matched to a gene: 11. Germline V lookup: CDR1 LNHDA, CDR2 SQIVND (reference sequence). This CDR3 contains 16 residues. CDR3 nucleotides: TGTGCCAGTAGTAGTTATGACGGGACTAGCCTGGATACGCAGTATTTT. The encoded protein is CASSSYDGTSLDTQYF.

The chain has TRBV6-6 and TRBJ1-3, with 7 bases that match TRBD1. The V gene's germline CDR1 is MNHNY and CDR2 SVGAGI (reference sequence). The CDR3 has 16 amino acids. V trimming: 2 bases; J trimming: 0 bases; junction bases outside the gene matches: 4. Here the CDR3 reads CASSYRQGISGNTIYF. The CDR3 nucleotides are TGTGCCAGCAGTTACCGACAGGGTATCTCTGGAAACACCATATATTTT.

This clone has a handful of counts. The genes are TRBV7-3 and TRBJ2-3; D ambiguous. The CDR3 totals 13 residues. The germline gives CDR1 SGHTA, CDR2 FQGTGA. V dropped 3 bases and J dropped 3 bases, with 7 bases sitting between them. Written as DNA, the CDR3 is TGTGCCAGCAGCTTGGTCCAGACAGATACGCAGTATTTT. This codes for CASSLVQTDTQYF.

The chain links TRBV2 to TRBJ2-2; 11 bases are shared with TRBD2. Per germline, CDR1 SNHLY and CDR2 FYNNEI. Trimming took 2 bases from V and 3 from J; bases not matched to a gene: 2. The CDR3 runs to 16 residues. CDR3 loop: CASSEKGLADTGELFF. CDR3 nucleotide sequence: TGTGCCAGCAGTGAAAAGGGACTAGCGGACACCGGGGAGCTGTTTTTT.

The chain links TRBV6-5 to TRBJ2-5; perhaps TRBD2 as D (5 bases). The J call may be faulty, since TRBJ2-7 better matches the DNA end. The germline CDR1 and CDR2 sequences are MNHEY and SVGAGI. This CDR3 is built from 14 residues. The CDR3 loop reads CASSAEGAPYEQYF. The CDR3 DNA follows: TGTGCCAGCAGCGCAGAGGGCGCACCCTACGAGCAGTACTTC.

In its sample, this clone was seen a few times. The J gene is TRBJ2-4, the V gene TRBV27, with a possible D match to TRBD1 (6 bases). V lost 6 bases and J lost 9, with 18 bases in between. This CDR3 contains 14 residues. CDR1 and CDR2 (germline): MNHEY, SMNVEV (reference sequence). CDR3 amino acids: CASSSDLRGSIQYF. The CDR3 nucleotides read TGTGCCAGCAGCAGTGATCTCAGGGGAAGCATTCAGTACTTC.

The V gene is TRBV6-6, the J gene TRBJ2-3; 8 nucleotides align to TRBD1. Germline V gives CDR1 MNHNY, CDR2 SVGAGI (reference sequence). Unmatched junction bases numbered 5, after V lost 5 bases and J lost 4 bases. The CDR3 length is 14 residues. The CDR3 DNA is TGTGCCAGCAGTCCAGGGACAGGAGCAGATACGCAGTATTTT. Its translation: CASSPGTGADTQYF.

V gene TRBV7-3 combines with J gene TRBJ2-3; perhaps TRBD2 as D (6 bases). This CDR3 is 16 amino acids long. With 5 bases removed from V and 2 bases from J, the gap between germline ends came to 17 bases. CDR1 and CDR2 (germline): SGHTA, FQGTGA. CDR3 in DNA: TGTGCCAGCAGCCCCGTCGGGCGGGGACTCACAGATACGCAGTATTTT. It is translated as CASSPVGRGLTDTQYF.

V and J are TRBV28 and TRBJ2-4; 7 positions match TRBD2. Germline V lookup: CDR1 MDHEN, CDR2 SYDVKM. The CDR3 is 15 residues long. The V segment lost 5 bases and the J segment 1 base; nucleotides outside the gene matches: 5. CDR3 sequence: CASSLGGEAKNIQYF. In DNA, the CDR3 is TGTGCCAGCAGTCTGGGAGGGGAGGCCAAAAACATTCAGTACTTC.

The V and J genes are TRBV14 and TRBJ2-6, with D unresolved. Germline CDR1 reads SGHDN; CDR2 reads FVKESK. This CDR3 region has 19 residues. Trimming removed 4 bases from V and 4 bases from J, with 23 bases in between. In nucleotides, the CDR3 is TGTGCCAGCAGCCTGCACCCCCTTCAGACAAGGTTAGGGGCCAACGTCCTGACTTTC. Its protein product is CASSLHPLQTRLGANVLTF.

This clone was picked up a small number of times. The rearrangement links TRBV13 to TRBJ2-1, with TRBD1 matching 8 bases. The CDR3 has 15 residues. The germline CDR1 and CDR2 sequences are PRHDT and FYEKMQ (reference sequence). V gave up 6 bases and J gave up 6 bases; unmatched junction bases: 10. The CDR3 reads CASSYDRGSGNEQFF. The CDR3 DNA sequence: TGTGCCAGCAGTTACGACAGGGGATCCGGCAATGAGCAGTTCTTC.

The chain employs TRBV19 and TRBJ2-7; D possibly corresponds to TRBD1 (5 bases). CDR3 length: 14 amino acids. The germline V gene has CDR1 LNHDA and CDR2 SQIVND (reference sequence). V lost 3 bases to trimming and J lost 4 bases, with 13 bases between them. In DNA, the CDR3 is TGTGCCAGTAGTATGGGGCGGTGGACGTACGAGCAGTACTTC. It codes for CASSMGRWTYEQYF.

The CDR3 sequence is CASSPPLAANTGELFF. The DNA of the CDR3 is TGCGCCAGCAGCCCTCCCCTAGCGGCGAACACCGGGGAGCTGTTTTTT. V gene TRBV5-1 combines with J gene TRBJ2-2; 7 bases line up with TRBD2. The germline V gene has CDR1 SGHRS and CDR2 YFSETQ. V trimming: 4 bases; J trimming: 0 bases; junction bases outside the gene matches: 6. The CDR3 spans 16 residues. Based on the CDR3 plus reference TRBV5-1 and TRBJ2-2, the full variable domain is KAGVTQTPRYLIKTRGQQVTLSCSPISGHRSVSWYQQTPGQGLQFLFEYFSETQRNKGNFPGRFSGRQFSNSRSEMNVSTLELGDSALYLCASSPPLAANTGELFFGEGSRLTVL.